Detailed here is one T cell receptor (beta chain). This specimen belongs to a study of CD8 T cells in Susac syndrome. Sequencing targeted TCR beta in blood CD8+ and CD4+ T cells. The control group consisted of healthy donors matched for age and sex. Random hexamers served to reverse transcribe roughly 0.5 to 1 ug RNA. Across 54 Vbeta and 13 Jbeta, TCR beta CDR3 was amplified with immunoSEQ multiplex PCR. Via MiXCR, TCRdb re-called the immunoSEQ multiplex PCR reads, giving one row per CDR3 protein. In the table there are roughly 150,000 distinct CDR3 sequences, 85% to 95% of which are singletons. CDR1 and CDR2 from the germline V gene are MNHEY and SVGAGI. The CDR3 has 15 amino acids. V shed 10 bases, J shed 4 bases, and the junction held 14 bases outside the gene matches.

The sample was CD4+ T cells from PBMCs. This sequence originates from a human donor in good health. V gene TRBV6-5 combines with J gene TRBJ1-1, with TRBD1 identical over 8 bases. The CDR3 spells CATIPPTTGGTEAFF. The DNA for the CDR3 is TGTGCCACCATCCCCCCAACCACAGGGGGCACTGAAGCTTTCTTT.